Below, 28 T cell receptor beta chains from the same sample are listed, as sequenced in a study of OX40 agonist ivuxolimab in advanced cancers. This table comes from immunoSEQ multiplex PCR, and its TCRdb copy is limited to in-frame clones, with some not included. The sample contains about 31,000 clones, around 85% of which appear only once. Sequencing used CD4+ or CD8+ T cells sorted from blood, obtained in a trial of the OX40 agonist ivuxolimab. These receptors originate from an adult with an advanced solid tumor such as melanoma, head and neck, liver or kidney cancer.

The chain uses TRBV6-1 and TRBJ2-3, with 9 bases aligning to TRBD2. Germline values: CDR1 MNHNS, CDR2 SASEGT. V lost 1 base to trimming and J lost 7 bases; unmatched junction nucleotides: 6. The CDR3 runs to 15 residues. The CDR3 is CASSEESSGSYTQYF. In nucleotides, the CDR3 is TGTGCCAGCAGTGAAGAGAGTAGCGGGAGCTATACGCAGTATTTT.

The chain uses TRBV5-6 and TRBJ2-1; D possibly corresponds to TRBD2 (5 bases). CDR3 size: 13 residues. V was trimmed by 4 bases and J by 8 bases, leaving 13 bases between them. Germline V gene data show CDR1 as SGHDT and CDR2 as YYEEEE. CDR3 nucleotides: TGTGCCAGCAGCGGAGCGGACTTGGATGAGCAGTTCTTC. This encodes CASSGADLDEQFF.

This chain links TRBV27 with TRBJ2-7, with D maybe TRBD2 (6 bases). Germline lookup yields CDR1 MNHEY and CDR2 SMNVEV (reference sequence). The CDR3 runs to 13 residues. The V end lost 2 bases, the J end lost 7 bases, and 12 bases lay between the germline ends. DNA for the CDR3: TGTGCCAGCAGTTTAAGGACTAACTGGGAGCAGTACTTC. Translated: CASSLRTNWEQYF.

The V call is TRBV15, the J call TRBJ2-5; 8 bases fit TRBD2. The J call is doubtful: the DNA matches TRBJ2-7 better. The CDR3 is made up of 15 amino acids. Germline V CDR1 and CDR2: LNHNV, YYDKDF (reference sequence). CDR3: CATSRGSGKIYEQYF. The DNA for the CDR3 is TGTGCCACCAGCAGAGGTAGCGGGAAAATATACGAGCAGTACTTC.

The V gene is TRBV18, the J gene TRBJ2-1; D might be TRBD1 (6 bases). Per germline, CDR1 KGHSH and CDR2 LQKENI. This CDR3 has 14 amino acids. The germline V and J ends were trimmed by 5 bases and 9 bases, with 17 bases remaining between them. This chain's CDR3 is CASSSGWGPSEQFF. The CDR3 nucleotides are TGTGCCAGCTCATCCGGCTGGGGGCCGAGTGAGCAGTTCTTC.

This clone showed up just a few times. The chain recombines TRBV19 with TRBJ1-5; D not certain. From germline, CDR1 is LNHDA and CDR2 SQIVND (reference sequence). Deletions cut 5 bases from V and 0 bases from J, with 5 bases between. This CDR3 comprises 13 residues. CDR3 in DNA: TGTGCCAGTAGTTATAATAGCAATCAGCCCCAGCATTTT. It codes for CASSYNSNQPQHF.

The rearrangement joins TRBV20-1 to TRBJ2-7; no reliable D call. CDR1 DFQATT and CDR2 SNEGSKA come from the germline V gene (reference sequence). CDR3 length equals 11 residues. The V gene lost 6 bases and the J gene lost 3 bases, with 9 bases spanning the gap. The CDR3 coding sequence is TGCAGTGCCCATAATGACTACGAGCAGTACTTC. As protein: CSAHNDYEQYF.

This sequence joins TRBV9 and TRBJ1-1; no clear D. The V end was cut by 4 bases, the J end by 9 bases, with 13 bases between. CDR1 and CDR2 (germline): SGDLS, YYNGEE. The length of the CDR3 is 12 residues. CDR3 protein: CASSPHGRQAFF. The DNA of the CDR3 is TGTGCCAGCAGCCCCCACGGCAGGCAAGCTTTCTTT.

CDR3 protein: CASSPGTTDTQYF. The CDR3 DNA reads as TGTGCCAGCAGCCCCGGAACCACAGATACGCAGTATTTT. V gene TRBV13 combines with J gene TRBJ2-3; D remains unclear. Germline CDR1 PRHDT, CDR2 FYEKMQ (reference sequence). The CDR3 has 13 amino acids. The V end was cut by 5 bases, the J end by 2 bases, with 8 bases between.

V and J are TRBV11-3 and TRBJ2-1, with D uncertain. With 2 bases removed from V and 0 bases from J, the gap between germline ends came to 8 bases. Germline CDR1 reads SGHNT; CDR2 reads YENEEA. The CDR3 consists of 15 residues. CDR3: CASSLRTSSYNEQFF. CDR3 nucleotide sequence: TGTGCCAGCAGCTTAAGAACCTCCTCCTACAATGAGCAGTTCTTC. Variable domain in full (rest from reference TRBV11-3 and TRBJ2-1): EAGVVQSPRYKIIEKKQPVAFWCNPISGHNTLYWYLQNLGQGPELLIRYENEEAVDDSQLPKDRFSAERLKGVDSTLKIQPAELGDSAVYLCASSLRTSSYNEQFFGPGTRLTVL.

This chain links TRBV6-5 with TRBJ2-1; perhaps TRBD1 as D (6 bases). V lost 5 bases and J 0 bases, leaving 11 bases between the germline ends. There are 15 residues in the CDR3. The germline gives CDR1 MNHEY, CDR2 SVGAGI. CDR3 nucleotide sequence: TGTGCCAGCAGTCAGGGGATAAGCTCCTACAATGAGCAGTTCTTC. Translated: CASSQGISSYNEQFF.

The genes are TRBV14 and TRBJ2-7; D is undetermined. CDR1 and CDR2 (germline): SGHDN, FVKESK. The CDR3 has 14 amino acids. Deletions cut 0 bases from V and 4 bases from J, with 10 bases between. CDR3 DNA sequence: TGTGCCAGCAGCCAAGATGTCCGGATGTACGAGCAGTACTTC. Its translation: CASSQDVRMYEQYF.

The chain employs TRBV27 and TRBJ1-1; D is unclear. The germline V and J ends were trimmed by 3 bases and 1 base, with 15 bases remaining between them. This CDR3 is built from 16 residues. Germline V lookup: CDR1 MNHEY, CDR2 SMNVEV (reference sequence). The CDR3 reads CASSLYPDWGNTEAFF. Here the CDR3 DNA reads TGTGCCAGCAGTTTGTACCCGGATTGGGGGAACACTGAAGCTTTCTTT.

The chain couples TRBV19 to TRBJ2-7; 11 bases agree with TRBD1. V lost 3 bases, J lost 5 bases, and 6 bases stayed unmatched. Germline CDR1 reads LNHDA; CDR2 reads SQIVND (reference sequence). The CDR3 sequence is 15 residues long. CDR3 coding DNA: TGTGCCAGTAGTATGTCCGGGACAGGGGGGCACGAGCAGTACTTC. Its protein is CASSMSGTGGHEQYF.

The gene calls are TRBV28 and TRBJ2-7; no firm D call. V was trimmed by 3 bases and J by 3 bases, leaving 12 bases between them. Germline assignment: CDR1 MDHEN and CDR2 SYDVKM. The CDR3 is made up of 14 amino acids. For the CDR3, the DNA is TGTGCCAGCAGTTTCCCAGGACGGAGCTACGAGCAGTACTTC. Its translation: CASSFPGRSYEQYF.

V is TRBV5-6 and J is TRBJ2-7; possible D gene TRBD2, 5 bases. The CDR3 totals 15 residues. V was shortened by 4 bases and J by 10 bases, with 24 bases between the two germline ends. Germline values: CDR1 SGHDT, CDR2 YYEEEE. As DNA, the CDR3 is TGTGCCAGCAGCCAAGATCCACTAGTCCCTCCAGAACAGTACTTC. This translates into CASSQDPLVPPEQYF.

This rearrangement joins TRBV18 to TRBJ2-7; D tentatively fits TRBD1 or TRBD2 (6 bases each). CDR3 length equals 16 residues. Between the trimmed V and J ends, which lost 3 bases and 1 base, there was a span of 16 bases. Germline CDR1 and CDR2: KGHSH and LQKENI. Here the CDR3 reads CASSPGRIGTSYEQYF. The CDR3 region has the DNA TGTGCCAGCTCACCGGGGAGGATCGGGACATCCTACGAGCAGTACTTC.

The chain uses TRBV5-6 and TRBJ2-3, with a tentative D call TRBD2 (5 bases). This CDR3 comprises 15 residues. V shed 2 bases and J shed 6 bases, with 16 bases lying between them. CDR1 SGHDT and CDR2 YYEEEE come from the germline V gene. CDR3: CASSFYGGLGDTQYF. Here the CDR3 DNA reads TGTGCCAGCAGCTTTTACGGCGGGCTGGGGGATACGCAGTATTTT. The whole variable domain, filled in from reference TRBV5-6 and TRBJ2-3, reads DAGVTQSPTHLIKTRGQQVTLRCSPKSGHDTVSWYQQALGQGPQFIFQYYEEEERQRGNFPDRFSGHQFPNYSSELNVNALLLGDSALYLCASSFYGGLGDTQYFGPGTRLTVL.

This chain joins TRBV4-1 and TRBJ2-1; no definite D call. CDR1 is MGHRA and CDR2 is YSYEKL in the germline V gene. The CDR3 is made up of 11 amino acids. The ends were cut back, 1 base at V and 10 bases at J, with 5 bases in the middle. CDR3 coding DNA: TGCGCCAGCAGCCAAGGCGACGAGCAGTTCTTC. Its translation: CASSQGDEQFF.

The V and J genes are TRBV15 and TRBJ2-7; D may be TRBD1 or TRBD2 (6 bases each). Deletions cut 5 bases from V and 0 bases from J, with 14 bases between. Germline values: CDR1 LNHNV, CDR2 YYDKDF (reference sequence). This CDR3 is built from 15 residues. The CDR3: CATSGQRVSSYEQYF. For the CDR3, the DNA is TGTGCCACCAGCGGACAGCGGGTAAGCTCCTACGAGCAGTACTTC. Filled out from reference TRBV15 and TRBJ2-7, the complete variable domain reads DAMVIQNPRYQVTQFGKPVTLSCSQTLNHNVMYWYQQKSSQAPKLLFHYYDKDFNNEADTPDNFQSRRPNTSFCFLDIRSPGLGDTAMYLCATSGQRVSSYEQYFGPGTRLTVT.

The gene calls are TRBV29-1 and TRBJ2-7; D might be TRBD2 (6 bases). Germline values: CDR1 SQVTM, CDR2 ANQGSEA. The CDR3 is 12 residues long. CDR3 protein: CAAGRGSYEQYF. The CDR3 DNA reads TGCGCGGCGGGACGTGGGTCCTACGAGCAGTACTTC.

CDR3 in amino acids: CASSLGWDTISGGAFF. The CDR3 DNA is TGTGCCAGCAGCTTGGGGTGGGACACCATCTCGGGAGGAGCTTTCTTT. The rearrangement links TRBV5-4 to TRBJ1-1; D is perhaps TRBD1 (6 bases). Trimming pared 0 bases from V and 10 bases from J, leaving 22 bases between. Germline loops: CDR1 SGHNT, CDR2 YYREEE (reference sequence). The CDR3 runs to 16 residues.

V gene TRBV5-1 combines with J gene TRBJ1-5; D is perhaps TRBD1 (5 bases). The CDR3 loop spans 17 amino acids. Germline loops: CDR1 SGHRS, CDR2 YFSETQ. Trimming shortened V by 4 bases and J by 0 bases, and 17 bases separated the two germline ends. The CDR3 reads CASSAIGGADSNQPQHF. In nucleotides, the CDR3 is TGCGCCAGCAGCGCCATTGGGGGTGCAGATAGCAATCAGCCCCAGCATTTT.

The chain has TRBV27 and TRBJ1-2; D gene unclear. The CDR3 length is 19 residues. The V and J ends lost 3 bases and 0 bases respectively, with 23 bases between them. Germline CDR1 MNHEY, CDR2 SMNVEV (reference sequence). CDR3 sequence reads: CASSFSPLAGRGPNYGYTF. In DNA, the CDR3 is TGTGCCAGCAGTTTTTCCCCCCTCGCCGGCAGAGGACCTAACTATGGCTACACCTTC.

The chain combines TRBV19 with TRBJ1-4; D unresolved. The CDR3 runs 13 residues. The germline V gene encodes CDR1 LNHDA and CDR2 SQIVND (reference sequence). V was clipped by 1 base and J by 5 bases, with 5 bases between them. CDR3 bases: TGTGCCAGTAGTATAGCCAGAAATGAAAAACTGTTTTTT. Translation gives CASSIARNEKLFF.

This clone was seen only once. The chain is built from TRBV2 and TRBJ2-5; D possibly uses TRBD1 or TRBD2 (6 bases each). The assigned J gene may be wrong: the sequence end matches TRBJ2-7 better. CDR3 size: 16 residues. CDR1 is SNHLY, CDR2 FYNNEI, per germline. CDR3 sequence reads: CASSGNRAGSSYEQYF. DNA for the CDR3: TGTGCCAGCAGTGGCAACAGGGCGGGGAGCTCCTACGAGCAGTACTTC.

The rearrangement uses TRBV27 and TRBJ1-5; D not certain. The CDR3 consists of 13 residues. V was clipped by 8 bases and J by 4 bases, with 12 bases between them. Germline V gene data show CDR1 as MNHEY and CDR2 as SMNVEV (reference sequence). The CDR3 coding sequence is TGTGCCAGCGCTCGGTTCGGGAATCAGCCCCAGCATTTT. It codes for CASARFGNQPQHF.

This chain joins TRBV27 and TRBJ2-7; no reliable D call. CDR1 is MNHEY and CDR2 is SMNVEV in the germline V gene (reference sequence). The V and J ends lost 3 bases and 3 bases respectively, with 9 bases between them. CDR3 length: 13 amino acids. The CDR3 reads CASSFGPVYEQYF. CDR3 nucleotide sequence: TGTGCCAGCAGTTTTGGGCCAGTCTACGAGCAGTACTTC.